This T cell receptor beta chain was identified in a study of T cells of healthy individuals (dated 2018 in TCRdb). This clonotype was counted between two and nine times. Its antigen is still unknown. The sample holds no much larger clone one base away, and base qualities are not on file. The protocol used for the library was 5' RACE. The data were produced on an Illumina MiSeq. Using fastp trimming at Q25 and MiXCR clonotype assembly, TCRdb reanalyzed the public sequencing data and kept in-frame beta chains. Every entry covers one CDR3 protein and lists the most common genes and DNA from its rows. This sample has more than 85,000 distinct CDR3 sequences in its table, and roughly 15% of those were observed once. In total, the top ten clones hold more than 5.5% of the sample. Taken from the germline V gene, the CDR1 and CDR2 loops are MNHNS and SASEGT. At the junction V is shortened by 3 bases and J by 3 bases, with 5 bases in between. From its cysteine to its phenylalanine, the CDR3 spans 13 amino acids. The sequence is cut down to CDR3 DNA, 39 bases in frame from base 1.

This sequence uses TRBV6-1 and TRBJ2-2, with the D gene too uncertain to name. This TCR was recovered from a human donor in good health. The CDR3 in this case is CASSDGDTGELFF. Here is the DNA: TGTGCCAGCAGTGATGGGGACACCGGGGAGCTGTTTTTT.